These 14 T cell receptor beta chains share one sample of origin, sequenced in a study of siplizumab effects on memory and regulatory T cells. Assay: immunoSEQ multiplex PCR; the TCRdb copy retains only in-frame clones and omits some. This table holds 70,000 or so clones, 75% to 95% found once. The sample comprised CD8+ T cells sorted from blood. All receptors come from a human donor in good health.

The rearrangement links TRBV11-2 to TRBJ1-3; the D is unclear. Germline-derived CDR1 and CDR2 are SGHAT and FQNNGV. This CDR3 contains 14 residues. V was clipped by 1 base and J by 1 base, with 5 bases between them. The CDR3 DNA reads as TGTGCCAGCAGCTTAGCGGTATCTGGAAACACCATATATTTT. Amino acids: CASSLAVSGNTIYF.

This clone was picked up one time. A junction end diverges from the germline sequence, so it may reflect a read error. The chain combines TRBV5-4 with TRBJ2-1; the D is unclear. From germline, CDR1 is SGHNT and CDR2 YYREEE (reference sequence). This CDR3 is 13 amino acids long. CDR3 bases: TGTGCCAGCAGACGTGACTCCCACAATGAGCAGTTCTTC. Translation: CASRRDSHNEQFF.

This chain uses TRBV12-5 with TRBJ2-3; D not resolved. Germline V gene lookup returns CDR1 LGHNT and CDR2 FRNRAP. This CDR3 spans 13 amino acids. The germline V and J ends were trimmed by 2 bases and 6 bases, with 9 bases remaining between them. The CDR3 spells CASGLSPRDTQYF. As DNA, the CDR3 is TGTGCTAGTGGTTTGTCTCCCAGGGATACGCAGTATTTT.

V usage is TRBV12-5 and J usage is TRBJ1-2; no clear D gene. This CDR3 comprises 14 residues. V was cut by 2 bases and J by 4 bases, with 11 bases left in between. Germline V gives CDR1 LGHNT, CDR2 FRNRAP. For the CDR3, the DNA is TGTGCTAGTGGTTTGTTAGGCGGGAGCTATGGCTACACCTTC. Protein: CASGLLGGSYGYTF.

The V and J genes are TRBV5-6 and TRBJ2-3; D is undetermined. CDR3 size: 11 residues. Germline V gene sequence: CDR1 SGHDT, CDR2 YYEEEE. V lost 4 bases and J 4 bases, leaving 4 bases between the germline ends. CDR3 coding DNA: TGTGCCAGCAGCGGGTCAGATACGCAGTATTTT. Translating gives CASSGSDTQYF.

V and J are TRBV7-2 and TRBJ2-3; 12 bases fit TRBD2. Germline lookup yields CDR1 SGHTA and CDR2 FQGNSA. There are 16 residues in the CDR3. The junction had 5 bases not matched to a gene; V was cut back by 3 bases and J by 4 bases. The CDR3 DNA sequence: TGTGCCAGCAGCTTGCTAGCGGGGGGGCCGTCAGATACGCAGTATTTT. It is translated as CASSLLAGGPSDTQYF.

V usage is TRBV18 and J usage is TRBJ2-3; D uncertain. This CDR3 region has 12 residues. Trimming cost V 5 bases and J 6 bases, with 9 bases left between them. Germline values: CDR1 KGHSH, CDR2 LQKENI. The CDR3 is CASSAEGDTQYF. The CDR3 DNA follows: TGTGCCAGCTCAGCCGAAGGGGATACGCAGTATTTT.

This clone came up once. V usage is TRBV18 and J usage is TRBJ2-7; D is ambiguous. Germline V gives CDR1 KGHSH, CDR2 LQKENI. This CDR3 spans 14 amino acids. The V and J ends lost 3 bases and 0 bases respectively, with 9 bases between them. Here the CDR3 reads CASSPYKLSYEQYF. The DNA of the CDR3 is TGTGCCAGCTCACCCTACAAGCTCTCCTACGAGCAGTACTTC.

This chain joins TRBV29-1 and TRBJ1-1; D unclear. The V and J ends lost 8 bases and 0 bases respectively, with 19 bases between them. The CDR3 extends over 15 amino acids. Germline assignment: CDR1 SQVTM and CDR2 ANQGSEA. Written as DNA, the CDR3 is TGCAGCCTTTTAACTTCTTTTCACATGAACACTGAAGCTTTCTTT. Amino acid sequence: CSLLTSFHMNTEAFF.

V and J are TRBV5-4 and TRBJ2-2, with TRBD1 matching 9 bases. The CDR3 covers 16 residues. Germline V gene sequence: CDR1 SGHNT, CDR2 YYREEE (reference sequence). V shed 4 bases and J 5 bases; nucleotides not matched to a gene: 9. The DNA of the CDR3 is TGTGCCAGCAGCCCGGACAGGGGAGCTGGTACCGGGGAGCTGTTTTTT. Translating gives CASSPDRGAGTGELFF.

The rearrangement uses TRBV27 and TRBJ2-7; 8 nucleotides line up with TRBD1. The junction had 4 bases not matched to a gene; V was cut back by 4 bases and J by 2 bases. Germline values: CDR1 MNHEY, CDR2 SMNVEV (reference sequence). The CDR3 covers 14 residues. The CDR3 loop reads CASSSGTGPYEQYF. The CDR3 bases are TGTGCCAGCAGTTCCGGGACAGGCCCCTACGAGCAGTACTTC.

V usage is TRBV5-4 and J usage is TRBJ2-7; TRBD2 agrees at 8 bases. The CDR3 consists of 13 residues. The V and J ends lost 0 bases and 6 bases, in that order; junction bases with no gene match: 2. CDR1 is SGHNT and CDR2 is YYREEE in the germline V gene (reference sequence). The CDR3 region is CASSLGGLGEQYF. CDR3 in DNA: TGTGCCAGCAGCTTGGGGGGACTAGGCGAGCAGTACTTC.

The genes are TRBV5-1 and TRBJ2-1; 13 bases match TRBD2. Germline V lookup: CDR1 SGHRS, CDR2 YFSETQ. There are 17 residues in the CDR3. Trimming cost V 4 bases and J 0 bases; bases outside gene matches: 4. The CDR3 is CASSGGLAGSSYNEQFF. In DNA form, the CDR3 reads TGCGCCAGCAGCGGGGGACTAGCGGGGAGCTCCTACAATGAGCAGTTCTTC.

The V and J genes are TRBV27 and TRBJ2-7; TRBD2 aligns across 9 bases. Germline V gene lookup returns CDR1 MNHEY and CDR2 SMNVEV (reference sequence). The CDR3 is 14 residues long. Trimming cost V 3 bases and J 6 bases; bases outside gene matches: 6. The CDR3 DNA follows: TGTGCCAGCAGTTTGGCGGGAGGGCCTTTCGAGCAGTACTTC. It yields the protein CASSLAGGPFEQYF.